Listed below are T cell receptor beta chains from one sample, sequenced in a study of blood T cell repertoires in COVID-19. Produced via immunoSEQ multiplex PCR; TCRdb's table is partial and in-frame only. This sample has approximately 220,000 clones, with roughly 80% found just once. The sequenced material came from peripheral blood. These receptors were collected from a young woman who had recovered from COVID-19. Each CDR3 is given with its conserved first and last residue. A D gene is named only where the DNA matches it firmly. A row's size may be missing; if present it is once, few, many or a size class.

V: TRBV2; J: TRBJ2-7; D: .; size: .; DNA: TGTGCCAGCAGTGACTCAACTTCCTCCTACGAGCAGTACTTC; CDR3: CASSDSTSSYEQYF
V: TRBV5-4; J: TRBJ2-5; D: .; size: .; DNA: TGTGCCAGCAGCAACGCGGGGGCACCCTTGGGGAACTTC; CDR3: CASSNAGAPLGNF
V: TRBV27; J: TRBJ1-2; D: TRBD1; size: .; DNA: TGTGCCAGCAGTTTTGGACAGGGGGCTGGCTACACCTTC; CDR3: CASSFGQGAGYTF
V: TRBV9; J: TRBJ2-3; D: .; size: .; DNA: TGTGCCAGCAGCTTACCAGGACACCACACAGATACGCAGTATTTT; CDR3: CASSLPGHHTDTQYF
V: TRBV9; J: TRBJ1-2; D: .; size: .; DNA: TGTGCCAGCAGCGGGAGAGGGAAGGGTAACTATGGCTACACCTTC; CDR3: CASSGRGKGNYGYTF
V: TRBV19; J: TRBJ1-2; D: TRBD1; size: .; DNA: TGTGCCAGTAGTATAGGGGGACAGGGGTTTTATGGCTACACCTTC; CDR3: CASSIGGQGFYGYTF
V: TRBV27; J: TRBJ1-1; D: .; size: .; DNA: TGTGCCAGCAGTTACCACTCGAACACTGAAGCTTTCTTT; CDR3: CASSYHSNTEAFF
V: TRBV5-4; J: TRBJ2-5; D: TRBD2; size: .; DNA: TGTGCCAGCAGCTTGGCGTCTAGCGGGAGTGAGACCCAGTACTTC; CDR3: CASSLASSGSETQYF
V: TRBV6-5; J: TRBJ1-2; D: .; size: .; DNA: TGTGCCAGCAGTTACGGCGCAGGGGTTGGCTACACCTTC; CDR3: CASSYGAGVGYTF
V: TRBV7-9; J: TRBJ2-7; D: TRBD2; size: .; DNA: TGTGCCAGCAGCCAGGGGACTAGTGAGCAGTACTTC; CDR3: CASSQGTSEQYF
V: TRBV5-6; J: TRBJ2-7; D: TRBD1; size: .; DNA: TGTGCCAGCAGCTGGGACAGGGAAGGGGAGCAGTACTTC; CDR3: CASSWDREGEQYF
V: TRBV19; J: TRBJ2-1; D: .; size: .; DNA: TGTGCCAGTAGAAGACTAGAGGACAATGAGCAGTTCTTC; CDR3: CASRRLEDNEQFF
V: TRBV20-1; J: TRBJ2-5; D: .; size: .; DNA: TGCAGTGCTAGAGATCGAGAGACCCAGTACTTC; CDR3: CSARDRETQYF
V: TRBV27; J: TRBJ1-6; D: .; size: .; DNA: TGTGCCAGCAGTGCGGGGAGGGTTCCGGGCTCCTATAATTCACCCCTCCACTTT; CDR3: CASSAGRVPGSYNSPLHF
V: TRBV19; J: TRBJ2-5; D: .; size: .; DNA: TGTGCCAGTACTGGGGCCCTCCAAGAGACCCAGTACTTC; CDR3: CASTGALQETQYF
V: TRBV28; J: TRBJ2-7; D: TRBD2; size: once; DNA: TGTGCCAGCAGTGTGACTAGCGGGAGGGTCGTCGACGAGCAGTACTTC; CDR3: CASSVTSGRVVDEQYF
V: TRBV11-3; J: TRBJ2-2; D: TRBD1; size: .; DNA: TGTGCCAGCAGCTTAGAAGACAGGGATTTTAACACCGGGGAGCTGTTTTTT; CDR3: CASSLEDRDFNTGELFF
V: TRBV27; J: TRBJ2-7; D: TRBD1; size: .; DNA: TGTGCCAGCAGCCGCGACAGGGGGGGGATCGAGGAGCAGTACTTC; CDR3: CASSRDRGGIEEQYF
V: TRBV25-1; J: TRBJ1-4; D: .; size: .; DNA: TGTGCCAGCACCCCCTTTAGGGGCCCAAATGAAAAACTGTTTTTT; CDR3: CASTPFRGPNEKLFF
V: TRBV11-3; J: TRBJ1-1; D: .; size: .; DNA: TGTGCCAGCAGCTTATTATTGAACACTGAAGCTTTCTTT; CDR3: CASSLLLNTEAFF
V: TRBV3-1/TRBV3-2; J: TRBJ2-7; D: .; size: .; DNA: TGTGCCAGCAGTTTAGGAGCCGGGACTCTAAGTTACGAGCAGTACTTC; CDR3: CASSLGAGTLSYEQYF
V: TRBV12-3/TRBV12-4; J: TRBJ1-2; D: .; size: .; DNA: TGTGCCAGCAGCCAGGTTCACTATGGCTACACCTTC; CDR3: CASSQVHYGYTF
V: TRBV2; J: TRBJ1-2; D: TRBD1; size: .; DNA: TGTGCCAGCAGTCCCTCCGGGACAGGGAACTATGGCTACACCTTC; CDR3: CASSPSGTGNYGYTF
V: TRBV9; J: TRBJ2-7; D: TRBD2; size: .; DNA: TGTGCCAGCAGCGCAGGGACTAGCGGGAGTGACGAGCAGTACTTC; CDR3: CASSAGTSGSDEQYF
V: TRBV5-1; J: TRBJ2-1; D: TRBD2; size: .; DNA: TGCGCCAGCAGCTTTAGCGGGGGGGATGAGCAGTTCTTC; CDR3: CASSFSGGDEQFF
V: TRBV7-3; J: TRBJ2-7; D: .; size: few; DNA: TGTGCCAGCAGCTTAATCGGGGTGAGCGCGGGCGAGCAGTACTTC; CDR3: CASSLIGVSAGEQYF